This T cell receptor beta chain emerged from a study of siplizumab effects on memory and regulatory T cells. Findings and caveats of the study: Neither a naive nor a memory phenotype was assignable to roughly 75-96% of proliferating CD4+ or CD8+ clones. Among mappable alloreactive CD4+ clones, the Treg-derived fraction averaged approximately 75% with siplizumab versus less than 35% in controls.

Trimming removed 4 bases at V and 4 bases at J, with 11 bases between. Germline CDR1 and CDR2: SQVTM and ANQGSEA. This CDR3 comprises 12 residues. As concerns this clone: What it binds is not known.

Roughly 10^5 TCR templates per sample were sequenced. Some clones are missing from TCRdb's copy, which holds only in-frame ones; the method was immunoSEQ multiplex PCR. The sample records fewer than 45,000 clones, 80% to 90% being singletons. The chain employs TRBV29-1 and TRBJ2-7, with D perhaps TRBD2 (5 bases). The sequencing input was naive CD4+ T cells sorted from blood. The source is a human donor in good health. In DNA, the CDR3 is TGCAGCGTTGTGAGGGTGGGGTACGAGCAGTACTTC. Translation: CSVVRVGYEQYF.